This T cell receptor beta chain was recorded in a study of persistence of HIV-infected CD4 T cells. Germline lookup yields CDR1 LGHDT and CDR2 YNNKEL (reference sequence). J gave up 9 bases and V 8 bases, and 4 bases lay outside the gene matches. There are 11 residues in the CDR3. The stimulus was an HIV-1 Gag 15-mer peptide pool, 1 ug/peptide/mL. Sorting selected CD4+ T cells upregulating both CD40 ligand and CD69. Study results and limitations: Within sorted populations, more oligoclonal TCRs accompanied more oligoclonal proviruses. Compared with CD3/CD28-stimulated cells, CMV- and Gag-responding cells showed lower TCRbeta richness. Rare CMV-responding cells carrying HIV-1 proviruses were not analyzed separately for TCR. Antigen-responding cells were enriched for degenerate expanded CDR3beta sequences.

A word on this clone: Antigen unknown.

Sequencing used immunoSEQ version 4 in survey mode. TCRdb keeps only in-frame clones here, not all; method: immunoSEQ multiplex PCR. The sample contains thousands of clones, roughly 84% of which appear only once. The receptor's source is an adult woman with HIV who was CMV-seropositive. The chain combines TRBV3-1 (or the pseudogene TRBV3-2) with TRBJ2-1; 7 nucleotides align to TRBD2. The source material was CD4+ T cells sorted from PBMCs after approximately 19-hour stimulation, sampled from a patient who received antiretroviral therapy. CDR3 amino acids: CASQRGVEQFF. The CDR3 DNA reads as TGTGCCAGCCAGCGGGGTGTTGAGCAGTTCTTC.